This is a list of T cell receptor beta chains from one sample in a study of shared clonotypes between healthy human individuals. Repertoires were generated with immunoSEQ multiplex PCR, while TCRdb's copy carries only in-frame clones and drops some. The sample consists of about 1.1 million clones, around three quarters of them appearing once. The sample comprised memory CD4+ T cells from PBMCs. These receptors were collected from a man aged 18 to 29 in good health. Some clones in this sample may be carry-over from other donors' samples. The CDR3 runs from the conserved cysteine through the conserved F or W. Fields, in order: V gene, J gene, CDR3 protein.

>TRBV28|TRBJ2-7
CASSLTQGRYEQYF
>TRBV9|TRBJ2-1
CASSGTPYSYNEQFF
>TRBV25-1|TRBJ2-7
CASSKAGGDYEQYF
>TRBV30|TRBJ1-1
CAWSDTGGGTEAFF
>TRBV7-2|TRBJ2-7
CASSSGGGYEQYF
>TRBV6-6|TRBJ2-1
CASSTTGRTNEQFF
>TRBV7-3|TRBJ1-1
CASSLDRGTEAFF
>TRBV5-1|TRBJ1-3
CASSLEGANTIYF
>TRBV28|TRBJ2-6
CASSSLTKVPGQGAGSSGANVLTF
>TRBV29-1|TRBJ2-7
CSIGHRSYEQYF
>TRBV2|TRBJ2-1
CASSEGSVNEQFF
>TRBV7-9|TRBJ2-5
CASSLSAQGARETQYF
>TRBV7-2|TRBJ2-7
CASSLVRAHEQYF
>TRBV30|TRBJ2-4
CAWSLGRAKNIQYF
>TRBV25-1|TRBJ2-2
CASRGRLAGASGELFF
>TRBV4-3|TRBJ2-1
CASSQEDRESDEQFF
>TRBV10-3|TRBJ2-2
CAIRGQRNTGELFF
>TRBV28|TRBJ2-3
CASSFGGPDTQYF
>TRBV9|TRBJ2-7
CASSVDRPAYEQYF
>TRBV10-3|TRBJ1-1
CAISESGRANGEAFF
>TRBV29-1|TRBJ2-5
CSVRRQGPGETQYF
>TRBV7-3|TRBJ2-5
CASSPDRGQGTQYF
>TRBV10-1|TRBJ2-1
CASGFDDEQFF
>TRBV19|TRBJ2-1
CASSRKLAGGPFEQFF
>TRBV5-1|TRBJ1-1
CASSAGTGGGEAFF
>TRBV9|TRBJ1-5
CASAPTSGNQPQHF
>TRBV6-5|TRBJ1-1
CASSGWGSTVIEAFF
>TRBV4-1|TRBJ1-1
CASSPPGHMNTEAFF
>TRBV9|TRBJ2-7
CASSGPQSYEQYF
>TRBV28|TRBJ1-2
CASSFGHGRFDGYTF
>TRBV10-2|TRBJ1-5
CASSSQGRPQHF
>TRBV7-8|TRBJ1-5
CASSTGVGGNQPQHF
>TRBV4-3|TRBJ2-7
CASSQDPSTGYEQYF
>TRBV28|TRBJ1-5
CASRTAQGTVKPQHF
>TRBV4-2|TRBJ1-2
CASSLDRGGYGYTF
>TRBV5-6|TRBJ2-7
CASRRSGQGSWNVYEQYF